A selection of T cell receptor beta chains follows, all from one sample in a study of blood T cell repertoires in COVID-19. This table comes from immunoSEQ multiplex PCR, and its TCRdb copy is limited to in-frame clones, with some not included. In the table there are 20,000 to 25,000 clones, about nine tenths of which are singletons. Sequencing input: peripheral blood. These receptors were collected from a woman in her 70s with active COVID-19. The CDR3 runs from the conserved cysteine through the conserved F or W. A D gene is named only where the DNA matches it firmly. Not all rows give a size; the values are once, few, many and, for expanded clones, a class.

cdr3_length,d_call,v_call,clone_size,j_call,cdr3_aa,cdr3_nt
16,TRBD1,TRBV6-4,.,TRBJ2-1,CASKETGTGNYNEQFF,TGTGCCAGCAAAGAAACCGGGACAGGGAACTACAATGAGCAGTTCTTC
17,TRBD2,TRBV24-1,.,TRBJ2-2,CATSDPGLAGNTGELFF,TGTGCCACCAGTGATCCGGGACTAGCGGGAAACACCGGGGAGCTGTTTTTT
16,.,TRBV18,few,TRBJ2-3,CASSPPSTAGSHTQYF,TGTGCCAGCTCACCACCCTCGACAGCCGGATCTCATACGCAGTATTTT
13,.,TRBV18,.,TRBJ2-5,CASSRTGLETQYF,TGTGCCAGCTCACGTACAGGGTTGGAGACCCAGTACTTC
13,TRBD2,TRBV18,.,TRBJ2-7,CASSGREDGEQYF,TGTGCCAGCTCAGGTCGGGAGGATGGTGAGCAGTACTTC
13,.,TRBV6-5,.,TRBJ1-1,CASSYWRDTEAFF,TGTGCCAGCAGTTACTGGAGGGACACTGAAGCTTTCTTT
15,TRBD2,TRBV5-1,.,TRBJ2-3,CASSLAGGLTDTQYF,TGCGCCAGCAGTTTAGCGGGAGGGCTCACAGATACGCAGTATTTT
13,TRBD1,TRBV19,.,TRBJ1-5,CASRDSYNQPQHF,TGTGCCAGTCGGGACAGCTACAATCAGCCCCAGCATTTT
18,.,TRBV14,.,TRBJ2-7,CASSQDLRQDQSSYEQYF,TGTGCCAGCAGCCAAGATCTGCGACAGGACCAGAGCTCCTACGAGCAGTACTTC
16,TRBD1,TRBV6-5,.,TRBJ2-5,CASSYLRGRGEETQYF,TGTGCCAGCAGTTACCTCAGGGGGCGTGGGGAAGAGACCCAGTACTTC
12,.,TRBV3-1/TRBV3-2,.,TRBJ1-1,CASSPVNTEAFF,TGTGCCAGCAGCCCCGTGAACACTGAAGCTTTCTTT
14,.,TRBV19,.,TRBJ2-1,CASSIRGQLSEQFF,TGTGCCAGTAGTATAAGGGGCCAGCTCAGTGAGCAGTTCTTC
13,TRBD1,TRBV10-3,once,TRBJ1-4,CATKLGTAEKLFF,TGTGCCACCAAACTAGGGACAGCCGAAAAACTGTTTTTT
16,TRBD2,TRBV6-1,.,TRBJ2-7,CASSALVVAGPYEQYF,TGTGCCAGCAGTGCCCTGGTGGTAGCGGGACCCTACGAGCAGTACTTC
15,TRBD1,TRBV2,.,TRBJ2-7,CASSEGTVSRDEQYF,TGTGCCAGCAGCGAGGGGACAGTGTCTCGTGACGAGCAGTACTTC
14,.,TRBV4-2,.,TRBJ2-7,CASSRGTTGYEQYF,TGTGCCAGCAGCCGGGGGACAACCGGGTACGAGCAGTACTTC
15,TRBD1,TRBV24-1,.,TRBJ1-2,CATSDPRTGSIGYTF,TGTGCCACCAGTGACCCTAGGACAGGGAGTATCGGCTACACCTTC
12,TRBD1,TRBV28,.,TRBJ1-2,CASGRGSYGYTF,TGTGCCAGCGGCAGGGGGAGCTATGGCTACACCTTC
15,.,TRBV28,.,TRBJ1-6,CASSTGSGLNSPLHF,TGTGCCAGCAGTACGGGATCCGGCCTTAATTCACCCCTCCACTTT
12,.,TRBV15,once,TRBJ2-7,CATSRDFFEQYF,TGTGCCACCAGCAGAGACTTTTTCGAGCAGTACTTC